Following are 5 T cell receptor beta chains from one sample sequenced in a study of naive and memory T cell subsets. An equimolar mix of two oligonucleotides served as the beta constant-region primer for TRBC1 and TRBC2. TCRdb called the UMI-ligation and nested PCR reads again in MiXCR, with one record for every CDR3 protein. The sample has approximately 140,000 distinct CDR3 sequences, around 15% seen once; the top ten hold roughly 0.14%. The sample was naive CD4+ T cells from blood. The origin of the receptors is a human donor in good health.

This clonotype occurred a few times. CDR3 residues: CASSISFQVADTQYF. Written as DNA, the CDR3 is TGTGCCAGCAGTATTTCCTTCCAGGTCGCAGATACGCAGTATTTT. The V gene is TRBV6-5, the J gene TRBJ2-3; no clear D. The length of the CDR3 is 15 residues. V lost 5 bases and J 4 bases, leaving 16 bases between the germline ends. Germline V gene sequence: CDR1 MNHEY, CDR2 SVGAGI.

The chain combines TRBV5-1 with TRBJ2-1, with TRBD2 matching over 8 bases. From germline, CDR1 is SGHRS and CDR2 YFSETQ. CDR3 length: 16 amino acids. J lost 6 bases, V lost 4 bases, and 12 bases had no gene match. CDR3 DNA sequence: TGCGCCAGCAGCCCCACGGGCTCCGGGGGGGGCAATGAGCAGTTCTTC. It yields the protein CASSPTGSGGGNEQFF.

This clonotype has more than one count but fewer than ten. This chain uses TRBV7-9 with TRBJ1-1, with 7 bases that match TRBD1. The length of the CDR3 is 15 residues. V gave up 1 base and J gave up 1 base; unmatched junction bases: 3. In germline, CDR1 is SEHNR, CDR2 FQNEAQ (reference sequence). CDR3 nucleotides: TGTGCCAGCAGCTTAGAAACAGGGGCGAACACTGAAGCTTTCTTT. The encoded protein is CASSLETGANTEAFF.

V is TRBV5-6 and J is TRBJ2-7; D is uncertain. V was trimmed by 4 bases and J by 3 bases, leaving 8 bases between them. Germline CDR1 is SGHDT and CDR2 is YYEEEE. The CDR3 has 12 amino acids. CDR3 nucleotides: TGTGCCAGCAGCCAGCAGAACTACGAGCAGTACTTC. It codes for CASSQQNYEQYF.

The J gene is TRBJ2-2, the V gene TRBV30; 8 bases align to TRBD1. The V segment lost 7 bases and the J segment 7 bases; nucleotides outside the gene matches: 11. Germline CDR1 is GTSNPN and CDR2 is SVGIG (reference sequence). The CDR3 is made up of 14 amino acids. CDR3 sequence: CASPTGALSGELFF. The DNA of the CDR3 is TGTGCCTCTCCGACAGGGGCCCTCAGCGGGGAGCTGTTTTTT. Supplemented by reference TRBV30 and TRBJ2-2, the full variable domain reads SQTIHQWPATLVQPVGSPLSLECTVEGTSNPNLYWYRQAAGRGLQLLFYSVGIGQISSEVPQNLSASRPQDRQFILSSKKLLLSDSGFYLCASPTGALSGELFFGEGSRLTVL.